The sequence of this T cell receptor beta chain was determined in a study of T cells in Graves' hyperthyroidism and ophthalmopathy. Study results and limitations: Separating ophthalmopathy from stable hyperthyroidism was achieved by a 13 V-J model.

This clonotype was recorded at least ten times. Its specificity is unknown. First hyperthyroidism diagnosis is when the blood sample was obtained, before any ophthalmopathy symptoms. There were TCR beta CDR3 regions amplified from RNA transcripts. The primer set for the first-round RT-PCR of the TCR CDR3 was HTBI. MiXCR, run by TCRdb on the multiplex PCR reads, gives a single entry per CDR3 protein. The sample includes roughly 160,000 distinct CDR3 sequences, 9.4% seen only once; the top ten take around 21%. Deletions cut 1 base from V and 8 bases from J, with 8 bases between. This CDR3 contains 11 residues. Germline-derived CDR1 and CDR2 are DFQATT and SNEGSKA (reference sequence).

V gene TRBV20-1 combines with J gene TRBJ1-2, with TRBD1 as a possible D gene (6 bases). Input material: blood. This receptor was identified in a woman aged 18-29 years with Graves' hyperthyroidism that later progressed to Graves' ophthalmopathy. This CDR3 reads CSARVRGGYTF. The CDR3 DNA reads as TGCAGTGCTAGAGTTAGGGGGGGCTACACCTTC.